This TCR beta chain was recovered during a study of graft-versus-host responses after intestinal transplantation. Study details: After anti-thymocyte globulin induction, recipients took tacrolimus and steroids for 2 to 3 years.

This CDR3 comprises 12 residues. Trimming cost V 7 bases and J 0 bases, with 6 bases left between them. The germline gives CDR1 MNHNS, CDR2 SASEGT. A remark on this clone: The antigen remains undetermined.

Whole-study findings and limits: Marrow from the recipient contained GvH clones, some of which had appeared first in ileum or blood.

Only in-frame clones appear in the TCRdb table, and some are missing; sequencing was by immunoSEQ multiplex PCR. The table lists tens of thousands of clones, 90% to 95% of them singletons. Sequences were derived from PBMCs, sampled around 790 days after a first intestinal transplant, on the day of a second. This rearrangement joins TRBV6-1 to TRBJ1-1, with no clear D. The origin of this receptor is a human patient who received an intestinal transplant, so some T cells may come from the graft donor. The CDR3 region is CASTWLNTEAFF. CDR3 bases: TGTGCCAGCACTTGGCTGAACACTGAAGCTTTCTTT.